Presented here are 19 T cell receptor beta chains from one specimen sequenced in a study of T cells in Graves' hyperthyroidism and ophthalmopathy. TCR beta CDR3 regions were amplified from RNA transcripts. The HTBI set primed first-round TCR CDR3 RT-PCR. Each CDR3 protein gets one entry after TCRdb re-called the multiplex PCR reads with MiXCR. The sample has 550,000 to 700,000 distinct CDR3 sequences; about 15% are singletons. Material: blood. These receptor sequences come from a woman aged 40 to 50 with Graves' ophthalmopathy.

The chain is built from TRBV18 and TRBJ1-6, with 10 bases aligning to TRBD1. Looked up from germline, CDR1 is KGHSH and CDR2 is LQKENI. V lost 2 bases, J lost 9 bases, and 4 bases stayed unmatched. The CDR3 runs 15 residues. The CDR3 bases are TGTGCCAGCTCACCAAGCGGACAGGGGGGTTCACCCCTCCACTTT. It is translated as CASSPSGQGGSPLHF.

This clonotype has more than one count but fewer than ten. This chain links TRBV18 with TRBJ2-7; 7 bases are shared with TRBD1. This CDR3 is 15 amino acids long. CDR1 is KGHSH and CDR2 is LQKENI in the germline V gene. The V and J ends lost 6 bases and 1 base, in that order; junction bases with no gene match: 9. The CDR3 sequence is CASSSWDSTSYEQYF. DNA for the CDR3: TGTGCCAGCTCTAGCTGGGACAGCACATCCTACGAGCAGTACTTC. Looking up the rest from reference TRBV18 and TRBJ2-7 gives the full variable domain: NAGVMQNPRHLVRRRGQEARLRCSPMKGHSHVYWYRQLPEEGLKFMVYLQKENIIDESGMPKERFSAEFPKEGPSILRIQQVVRGDSAAYFCASSSWDSTSYEQYFGPGTRLTVT.

This sequence joins TRBV11-2 and TRBJ1-1; 9 bases fit TRBD1. The CDR3 sequence is 14 residues long. V was clipped by 7 bases and J by 11 bases; unmatched bases: 14. From germline, CDR1 is SGHAT and CDR2 FQNNGV. CDR3 in amino acids: CASTPDRGFIRAFF. The DNA for the CDR3 is TGTGCCAGCACGCCAGACAGGGGGTTCATAAGGGCTTTCTTT. The full variable domain, its missing parts supplied by reference TRBV11-2 and TRBJ1-1, is EAGVAQSPRYKIIEKRQSVAFWCNPISGHATLYWYQQILGQGPKLLIQFQNNGVVDDSQLPKDRFSAERLKGVDSTLKIQPAKLEDSAVYLCASTPDRGFIRAFFGQGTRLTVV.

This clonotype was counted at least ten times. CDR3 sequence (DNA): TGTGCCAGCACCATTTCTCACACTGAAGCTTTCTTT. It translates to CASTISHTEAFF. This chain connects TRBV7-9 to TRBJ1-1; unclear D gene. The ends were cut back, 7 bases at V and 3 bases at J, with 9 bases in the middle. This CDR3 has 12 residues. Germline CDR1 reads SEHNR; CDR2 reads FQNEAQ (reference sequence).

This clonotype was counted many times. The chain recombines TRBV7-8 with TRBJ1-2; D remains unclear. V was clipped by 4 bases and J by 8 bases, with 8 bases between them. The germline CDR1 and CDR2 sequences are SGHVS and FQNEAQ. The CDR3 has 11 amino acids. The CDR3 DNA reads as TGTGCCAGCAGCTCGCCGCAAGGCTACACCTTC. The encoded protein is CASSSPQGYTF. Full variable domain (remainder filled in from reference TRBV7-8 and TRBJ1-2): GAGVSQSPRYKVAKRGQDVALRCDPISGHVSLFWYQQALGQGPEFLTYFQNEAQLDKSGLPSDRFFAERPEGSVSTLKIQRTQQEDSAVYLCASSSPQGYTFGSGTRLTVV.

In this sample, this clonotype turned up many times. This chain joins TRBV30 and TRBJ2-5, with 9 bases lining up with TRBD1. The V gene end was trimmed by 3 bases and the J gene end by 2 bases; junction bases not matched to a gene: 4. Germline values: CDR1 GTSNPN, CDR2 SVGIG (reference sequence). The CDR3 loop spans 14 amino acids. CDR3 sequence: CAWSIGQGQETQYF. Written as DNA, the CDR3 is TGTGCCTGGAGCATAGGACAGGGGCAAGAGACCCAGTACTTC.

Many counts were recorded for this clonotype. The chain combines TRBV5-6 with TRBJ1-2; D not resolved. This CDR3 is built from 15 residues. Looked up from germline, CDR1 is SGHDT and CDR2 is YYEEEE. Trimming left V 2 bases short and J 6 bases short, with 17 bases between. CDR3 nucleotide sequence: TGTGCCAGCAGCTTAGGGAGGGTCACTGGGGATGGCTACACCTTC. Encoded protein: CASSLGRVTGDGYTF.

This clonotype was counted ten times or more. The chain uses TRBV29-1 and TRBJ2-5; D ambiguous. There are 12 residues in the CDR3. Trimming took off 4 bases at V and 1 base at J, with 7 bases between the two ends. CDR1 is SQVTM and CDR2 is ANQGSEA in the germline V gene. CDR3 nucleotide sequence: TGCAGCGTTGTCTATCCCCAAGAGACCCAGTACTTC. This gives the protein CSVVYPQETQYF. The full variable domain, in which reference TRBV29-1 and TRBJ2-5 provide the parts outside the CDR3, is SAVISQKPSRDICQRGTSLTIQCQVDSQVTMMFWYRQQPGQSLTLIATANQGSEATYESGFVIDKFPISRPNLTFSTLTVSNMSPEDSSIYLCSVVYPQETQYFGPGTRLLVL.

This clonotype occurred many times. This chain connects TRBV12-3 or TRBV12-4 to TRBJ2-7; TRBD2 aligns across 7 bases. Trimming took 7 bases from V and 13 from J; bases not matched to a gene: 13. The length of the CDR3 is 12 residues. The CDR3 DNA follows: TGTGCCAGCACCCAAGCGGGACGCCACCAATACTTC. Translating it yields CASTQAGRHQYF.

In its sample, this clonotype was seen once. This chain uses TRBV6-2 or TRBV6-3 with TRBJ2-2; 8 positions agree with TRBD1. V lost 2 bases, J lost 3 bases, and 8 bases stayed unmatched. The CDR3 runs to 17 residues. The germline V gene encodes CDR1 MNHEY and CDR2 SVGEGT. The CDR3 sequence: CASSYPRDRSHTGELFF. CDR3 sequence (DNA): TGTGCCAGCAGTTACCCCAGGGACAGGAGCCACACCGGGGAGCTGTTTTTT.

This clonotype was recorded many times. The V call is TRBV6-5, the J call TRBJ2-7; D remains ambiguous. V was pared by 3 bases and J by 1 base, with 10 bases between. CDR3 size: 14 residues. The V gene's germline CDR1 is MNHEY and CDR2 SVGAGI. The CDR3 sequence is CASSYDGISYEQYF. In DNA, the CDR3 is TGTGCCAGCAGTTATGACGGAATTTCCTACGAGCAGTACTTC.

This clonotype was seen repeatedly, ten times or more. The rearrangement joins TRBV27 to TRBJ2-1; D is possibly TRBD2 (5 bases). Germline V gene data show CDR1 as MNHEY and CDR2 as SMNVEV (reference sequence). Between the trimmed V and J ends, which lost 3 bases and 9 bases, there was a span of 9 bases. CDR3 length: 12 amino acids. This CDR3 is CASSFLRGEQFF. CDR3 nucleotides: TGTGCCAGCAGTTTCCTTCGGGGTGAGCAGTTCTTC.

This clonotype was counted a few times. The chain carries TRBV3-1 and TRBJ2-4; 8 bases fit TRBD1. V lost 4 bases, J lost 7 bases, and 6 bases stayed unmatched. Germline CDR1 LGHDT, CDR2 YNNKEL (reference sequence). The CDR3 length is 14 residues. The CDR3 region has the DNA TGTGCCAGCAGCCCGAGGACAGGGACCAACATTCAGTACTTC. Its translation: CASSPRTGTNIQYF.

The chain joins TRBV3-1 to TRBJ1-3; 7 bases match TRBD1. Looked up from germline, CDR1 is LGHDT and CDR2 is YNNKEL (reference sequence). V shed 3 bases and J 0 bases; nucleotides not matched to a gene: 11. This CDR3 spans 18 amino acids. The CDR3 spells CASSHTSGGASSGNTIYF. CDR3 bases: TGTGCCAGCAGCCACACGTCAGGGGGTGCAAGCTCTGGAAACACCATATATTTT.

This clonotype was counted at least ten times. Compared with germline, one end of the junction differs, possibly owing to a read error. The chain has TRBV28 and TRBJ1-2, with a possible D match to TRBD1 (5 bases). This CDR3 region has 15 residues. Germline assignment: CDR1 MDHEN and CDR2 SYDVKM. CDR3 sequence (DNA): TGTGCCAGCAGGTCTGAATCGGGGCGGAACTATGGCTGCACCTTC. This encodes CASRSESGRNYGCTF.

The table lists this clonotype with many counts. The DNA for the CDR3 is TGCAGTGCTAGAGGGGCCCAGGGGTTATTAAACACTGAAGCTTTCTTT. Translation: CSARGAQGLLNTEAFF. V and J are TRBV20-1 and TRBJ1-1; perhaps TRBD1 as D (6 bases). The germline gives CDR1 DFQATT, CDR2 SNEGSKA (reference sequence). CDR3 length equals 16 residues. V lost 1 base and J 2 bases, leaving 17 bases between the germline ends.

This clonotype was detected ten times or more. The genes are TRBV11-2 and TRBJ1-1; D unresolved. The V gene's germline CDR1 is SGHAT and CDR2 FQNNGV. Trimming cost V 5 bases and J 8 bases, with 12 bases left between them. The CDR3 is 12 amino acids. CDR3 sequence (DNA): TGTGCCAGCAGCCCGGGGTTTCTGGAAGCTTTCTTT. Translated: CASSPGFLEAFF.

The chain joins TRBV7-2 to TRBJ1-3; D remains ambiguous. V was clipped by 1 base and J by 1 base, with 5 bases between them. In germline, CDR1 is SGHTA, CDR2 FQGNSA. This CDR3 region has 14 residues. CDR3 residues: CASSLETSGNTIYF. In DNA form, the CDR3 reads TGTGCCAGCAGCTTAGAAACTTCTGGAAACACCATATATTTT.

This clonotype was counted many times. The V and J genes are TRBV5-1 and TRBJ2-7; D unclear. Germline CDR1 reads SGHRS; CDR2 reads YFSETQ. Trimming pared 1 base from V and 2 bases from J, leaving 10 bases between. This CDR3 region has 14 residues. The CDR3 region is CASSLSWITYEQYF. In DNA, the CDR3 is TGCGCCAGCAGCTTGTCTTGGATTACCTACGAGCAGTACTTC.